A selection of T cell receptor beta chains follows, all from one sample in a study of T cell repertoires in cytomegalovirus infection. In TCRdb, the reads were re-called with MiXCR into one record per CDR3 protein. The data contain more than 400,000 distinct CDR3 sequences, approximately 25% of them singletons. Material for sequencing was PBMCs. The receptor set was obtained from a human donor in good health (CMV status not recorded). Some clones in this sample may be carry-over from other donors' samples. Each CDR3 is given with its conserved first and last residue. The order of the fields is V gene, D gene, J gene, CDR3 protein. D genes are given only for firm matches.

TRBV25-1	-	TRBJ2-1	CASSDPIDLYNEQFF
TRBV12-3/TRBV12-4	-	TRBJ1-5	CASSLAGQGNQPQHF
TRBV7-8	-	TRBJ1-1	CASSLMVQGNTEAFF
TRBV7-6	TRBD1	TRBJ2-1	CASRKRDREGNEQFF
TRBV6-2/TRBV6-3	TRBD2	TRBJ2-1	CASKTSGNYNEQFF
TRBV20-1	-	TRBJ2-3	CSARSPERDTQYF
TRBV11-2	-	TRBJ2-3	CASSWPSGGTDTQYF
TRBV6-2/TRBV6-3	TRBD1	TRBJ1-5	CASSYFGTELSNQPQHF
TRBV4-1	-	TRBJ2-1	CASSQVRGSYNEQFF
TRBV28	-	TRBJ1-3	CASSSLGTTGNTIYF
TRBV7-2	-	TRBJ1-1	CASSLANRGVTEAFF
TRBV7-8	TRBD2	TRBJ2-4	CASSLVALAGAVSKNIQYF
TRBV7-9	TRBD1	TRBJ1-4	CASSRPGQGDEKLFF
TRBV6-1	TRBD1	TRBJ1-4	CASSEAEGGREKLFF
TRBV7-2	TRBD2	TRBJ2-1	CASSARLAGGPHEQFF
TRBV11-1	-	TRBJ2-7	CASSHARSYEQYF
TRBV29-1	-	TRBJ1-4	CSVGKGRENEKLFF
TRBV5-6	-	TRBJ1-2	CASSLEGQSYGYTF
TRBV11-2	-	TRBJ2-1	CASSLPGAGFIVSEQFF
TRBV6-2/TRBV6-3	TRBD1	TRBJ2-7	CASRGTDEQYF
TRBV5-8	TRBD2	TRBJ2-7	CASSLGTSGSRSYEQYF
TRBV12-3/TRBV12-4	TRBD2	TRBJ2-1	CASSPSRFSGRARTYEQFF
TRBV5-5	TRBD1	TRBJ2-3	CASSPPGQGIAYTQYF
TRBV7-6	-	TRBJ2-5	CASSLSQGLGETQYF
TRBV7-2	TRBD2	TRBJ2-1	CASSPTTSGTQQFF
TRBV2	TRBD1	TRBJ2-3	CASSVVLGTATSDTQYF
TRBV4-1	TRBD1	TRBJ1-6	CASSQARQGFYNSPLHF
TRBV19	-	TRBJ1-1	CASSIPAGKTTEAFF
TRBV19	-	TRBJ1-1	CASSIMAVNTEAFF
TRBV28	-	TRBJ1-2	CASISDYGYTF
TRBV2	-	TRBJ2-7	CASSVGSLSEQYF
TRBV7-2	-	TRBJ2-7	CASSPRAGSSYEQYF
TRBV7-9	TRBD2	TRBJ2-1	CASSLSGLAGNEQFF
TRBV12-3/TRBV12-4	TRBD2	TRBJ2-1	CASSPTQREGGDEQFF
TRBV19	TRBD1	TRBJ1-4	CASSIVIQGATNEKLFF
TRBV7-2	TRBD1	TRBJ1-5	CASSFYNPGTELRQPQHF
TRBV19	-	TRBJ1-1	CASSIPGTLSEAFF
TRBV28	-	TRBJ1-1	CASSFVFRGNTEAFF
TRBV9	TRBD2	TRBJ2-1	CASSVGLAGRRGVTNEQFF
TRBV2	-	TRBJ2-5	CASSYNGRETQYF
TRBV14	TRBD1	TRBJ1-1	CASSQRTGSPVVGPEAFF
TRBV24-1	TRBD1	TRBJ2-1	CATEGQGIFGSEQFF
TRBV7-2	-	TRBJ2-2	CASSWGGRSAANTGELFF
TRBV4-1	-	TRBJ2-7	CASSQDFTSSYEQYF
TRBV30	-	TRBJ1-1	CAWNGRQGNTEAFF
TRBV7-6	-	TRBJ2-5	CASSRHQGIQETQYF
TRBV2	TRBD2	TRBJ2-2	CARRGQGALAGESGELFF
TRBV7-2	-	TRBJ2-7	CASSSGGTSYEQYF
TRBV20-1	-	TRBJ1-4	CSARTGRSTEKLFF
TRBV6-6	TRBD1	TRBJ2-4	CASSWTGETKNIQYF
TRBV7-2	-	TRBJ2-1	CASSPRQRSYNEQFF
TRBV7-9	-	TRBJ2-7	CASSLAQGINEQYF